These T cell receptor beta chains were read from a single sample in a study of cytomegalovirus exposure and HLA in healthy donors. Using immunoSEQ multiplex PCR, the repertoire was profiled, and TCRdb retains in-frame clones only, with some absent. The data show 90,000 to 130,000 clones, 82% seen once. Sequences were obtained from PBMCs. All receptors come from a man aged 30-40 years in good health and CMV-seropositive. Each CDR3 is given with its conserved first and last residue. The D gene is left open where the match is weak. Rows give clone size only sometimes, using once, few, many, or a class for an expanded clone.

size: .
D: TRBD2
J: TRBJ2-1
V: TRBV9
DNA: TGTGCCAGCAGAGCTAGCGGTGCTAGCTCCTACAATGAGCAGTTCTTC
CDR3: CASRASGASSYNEQFF

size: .
D: TRBD2
J: TRBJ2-4
V: TRBV28
DNA: TGTGCCAGCAGTTCCGGGGCCGCGGGGGGGGAGAACATTCAGTACTTC
CDR3: CASSSGAAGGENIQYF

size: .
D: TRBD1
J: TRBJ2-2
V: TRBV5-1
DNA: TGCGCCAGCAGCACCCGGGACAGGGTAACCGGGGAGCTGTTTTTT
CDR3: CASSTRDRVTGELFF

size: .
D: .
J: TRBJ2-2
V: TRBV5-1
DNA: TGCGCCAGCAGCTTGGCCCAGGGGGGGGAGCTGTTTTTT
CDR3: CASSLAQGGELFF

size: .
D: TRBD1
J: TRBJ2-5
V: TRBV5-1
DNA: TGCGCCAGCAGCTTGGCCGGGACAGGGGAAACGGAGACCCAGTACTTC
CDR3: CASSLAGTGETETQYF

size: .
D: TRBD2
J: TRBJ2-1
V: TRBV11-3
DNA: TGTGCCAGCAGCTTAGCTTCTCTAGCGGGGCGGGGTGAGCAGTTCTTC
CDR3: CASSLASLAGRGEQFF

size: .
D: TRBD2
J: TRBJ2-7
V: TRBV4-2
DNA: TGTGCCAGCAGTCTAAGCGGGGTAGTAAGCTACGAGCAGTACTTC
CDR3: CASSLSGVVSYEQYF

size: few
D: .
J: TRBJ2-3
V: TRBV12-5
DNA: TGTGCTAGTGGAACAGGACAGACGACCGTGGATACGCAGTATTTT
CDR3: CASGTGQTTVDTQYF

size: .
D: TRBD2
J: TRBJ2-1
V: TRBV5-1
DNA: TGCGCCAGCAGCACCGGACTAGCTCACAATGAGCAGTTCTTC
CDR3: CASSTGLAHNEQFF

size: .
D: .
J: TRBJ1-5
V: TRBV25-1
DNA: TGTGCCAGCAGTGAATATTTGGGGACACACAATCAGCCCCAGCATTTT
CDR3: CASSEYLGTHNQPQHF

size: few
D: .
J: TRBJ1-1
V: TRBV2
DNA: TGTGCCAGCAGTAAAAGACGGACAATGAACACTGAAGCTTTCTTT
CDR3: CASSKRRTMNTEAFF

size: few
D: .
J: TRBJ1-2
V: TRBV7-9
DNA: TGTGCCAGCAGCTTAGGGGGCGCGTCTGGCTACACCTTC
CDR3: CASSLGGASGYTF

size: .
D: .
J: TRBJ2-3
V: TRBV5-8
DNA: TGTGCCAGCAGCTTCTGGGCAGAAAGCACAGATACGCAGTATTTT
CDR3: CASSFWAESTDTQYF

size: .
D: TRBD1
J: TRBJ1-1
V: TRBV18
DNA: TGTGCCAGCTCACCGGCAGGGGGGTTTGACACTGAAGCTTTCTTT
CDR3: CASSPAGGFDTEAFF

size: .
D: TRBD2
J: TRBJ2-1
V: TRBV7-9
DNA: TGTGCCAGCAGCTTAGGACTAGCCTCCTACAATGAGCAGTTCTTC
CDR3: CASSLGLASYNEQFF

size: .
D: TRBD2
J: TRBJ2-3
V: TRBV5-6
DNA: TGTGCCAGCAGCTTGTTCGGCGGGAGTTCAGATACGCAGTATTTT
CDR3: CASSLFGGSSDTQYF

size: few
D: TRBD1
J: TRBJ2-7
V: TRBV10-2
DNA: TGCGCCAGCAGTGAGTCTAGGGCAGGGGGTCCCTACGAGCAGTACTTC
CDR3: CASSESRAGGPYEQYF

size: .
D: .
J: TRBJ1-2
V: TRBV5-1
DNA: TGCGCCAGCAGCACCGGATTGGGGCCTTCTAACTATGGCTACACCTTC
CDR3: CASSTGLGPSNYGYTF

size: .
D: TRBD1
J: TRBJ1-1
V: TRBV19
DNA: TGTGCCAGTAGTCCACATAGACAGGGAGGCATGAACACTGAAGCTTTCTTT
CDR3: CASSPHRQGGMNTEAFF

size: few
D: .
J: TRBJ2-2
V: TRBV5-1
DNA: TGCGCCAGCAGCCTCTTAGGACACGGCTCCGGGGAGCTGTTTTTT
CDR3: CASSLLGHGSGELFF

size: .
D: .
J: TRBJ1-5
V: TRBV2
DNA: TGTGCCAGCAGTGATGCAGGGATAACGGATCAGCCCCAGCATTTT
CDR3: CASSDAGITDQPQHF

size: .
D: .
J: TRBJ2-7
V: TRBV28
DNA: TGTGCCAGCAGGGGCCAGGGCTACGAGCAGTACTTC
CDR3: CASRGQGYEQYF

size: .
D: .
J: TRBJ2-7
V: TRBV10-2
DNA: TGCGCCAGCAGTGAGTTTTACAGTTCAGTGAAGTACTTC
CDR3: CASSEFYSSVKYF

size: .
D: .
J: TRBJ2-3
V: TRBV28
DNA: TGTGCCGAAGGGACAAGCACAGATACGCAGTATTTT
CDR3: CAEGTSTDTQYF

size: .
D: .
J: TRBJ2-7
V: TRBV7-3
DNA: TGTGCCAGCAGCTCCACCGCTTGCGGGCGGACCTCCTACGAGCAGTACTTC
CDR3: CASSSTACGRTSYEQYF

size: .
D: TRBD1
J: TRBJ1-6
V: TRBV5-4
DNA: TGTGCCAGCAGCTTGGTACAGGGGGGTTATTCACCCCTCCACTTT
CDR3: CASSLVQGGYSPLHF

size: .
D: .
J: TRBJ1-2
V: TRBV18
DNA: TGTGCCAGCTCACCACCGGGCTTCTCCTATGGCTACACCTTC
CDR3: CASSPPGFSYGYTF

size: once
D: .
J: TRBJ2-7
V: TRBV30
DNA: TGTGCCTGGAGGTCAACAGGCGCCAGCTACGAGCAGTACTTC
CDR3: CAWRSTGASYEQYF

size: .
D: TRBD2
J: TRBJ2-2
V: TRBV5-4
DNA: TGTGCCAGCAGCGGGCTAGCGGGAGGGCTAAACACCGGGGAGCTGTTTTTT
CDR3: CASSGLAGGLNTGELFF

size: few
D: .
J: TRBJ2-3
V: TRBV6-4
DNA: TGTGCCAGCAGTGACTGCCGTGAGGGCGCTCGCACAGATACGCAGTATTTT
CDR3: CASSDCREGARTDTQYF

size: .
D: .
J: TRBJ2-7
V: TRBV9
DNA: TGTGCCAGCAGCGTAGCTGCGGGGCCGACCTACGAGCAGTACTTC
CDR3: CASSVAAGPTYEQYF

size: .
D: TRBD2
J: TRBJ2-3
V: TRBV28
DNA: TGTGCCAGCAGTTTTATTATCGGGGGGGTCATAGATACGCAGTATTTT
CDR3: CASSFIIGGVIDTQYF

size: .
D: .
J: TRBJ2-3
V: TRBV25-1
DNA: TGTGCCAGCAGTTCTTCCGGCAGGGATACGCAGTATTTT
CDR3: CASSSSGRDTQYF

size: .
D: .
J: TRBJ2-7
V: TRBV27
DNA: TGTGCCAGCAGTTTTTCAGGGTGGGACGAGCAGTACTTC
CDR3: CASSFSGWDEQYF

size: .
D: .
J: TRBJ1-1
V: TRBV5-4
DNA: TGTGCCAGCAGCGTTAACCACCTTTCGGGCACTGAAGCTTTCTTT
CDR3: CASSVNHLSGTEAFF

size: .
D: TRBD1
J: TRBJ2-2
V: TRBV6-5
DNA: TGTGCCAGCATCGCGACAGGGGACACCGGGGAGCTGTTTTTT
CDR3: CASIATGDTGELFF

size: .
D: .
J: TRBJ1-2
V: TRBV5-1
DNA: TGCGCCAGCGGGGGTGGTGCGGGGATTGTTTATGGCTACACCTTC
CDR3: CASGGGAGIVYGYTF

size: .
D: .
J: TRBJ1-3
V: TRBV2
DNA: TGTGCCAGCAGTGAACAGGGATCTGGAAACACCATATATTTT
CDR3: CASSEQGSGNTIYF

size: .
D: TRBD1
J: TRBJ2-3
V: TRBV27
DNA: TGTGCCAGCAGTACCGGGACAGGGGGAGAGACAGATACGCAGTATTTT
CDR3: CASSTGTGGETDTQYF

size: .
D: TRBD1
J: TRBJ2-7
V: TRBV7-2
DNA: TGTGCCAGCAGCTTATTGGACAGGTTATACGAGCAGTACTTC
CDR3: CASSLLDRLYEQYF

size: .
D: TRBD1
J: TRBJ2-5
V: TRBV10-1
DNA: TGCGCCAGCAGTGAAACCGGGACAGGGGGCATGAAGACCCAGTACTTC
CDR3: CASSETGTGGMKTQYF

size: few
D: .
J: TRBJ2-5
V: TRBV2
DNA: TGTGCCAGCAGTGCCCTACTAGGTCAAGAGACCCAGTACTTC
CDR3: CASSALLGQETQYF

size: .
D: .
J: TRBJ2-7
V: TRBV7-3
DNA: TGTGCCAGCAGCATGGACATCAACTACGAGCAGTACTTC
CDR3: CASSMDINYEQYF

size: .
D: TRBD1
J: TRBJ1-6
V: TRBV10-3
DNA: TGTGCCATCAAAAGGGGGCGCTCCTATAATTCACCCCTCCACTTT
CDR3: CAIKRGRSYNSPLHF